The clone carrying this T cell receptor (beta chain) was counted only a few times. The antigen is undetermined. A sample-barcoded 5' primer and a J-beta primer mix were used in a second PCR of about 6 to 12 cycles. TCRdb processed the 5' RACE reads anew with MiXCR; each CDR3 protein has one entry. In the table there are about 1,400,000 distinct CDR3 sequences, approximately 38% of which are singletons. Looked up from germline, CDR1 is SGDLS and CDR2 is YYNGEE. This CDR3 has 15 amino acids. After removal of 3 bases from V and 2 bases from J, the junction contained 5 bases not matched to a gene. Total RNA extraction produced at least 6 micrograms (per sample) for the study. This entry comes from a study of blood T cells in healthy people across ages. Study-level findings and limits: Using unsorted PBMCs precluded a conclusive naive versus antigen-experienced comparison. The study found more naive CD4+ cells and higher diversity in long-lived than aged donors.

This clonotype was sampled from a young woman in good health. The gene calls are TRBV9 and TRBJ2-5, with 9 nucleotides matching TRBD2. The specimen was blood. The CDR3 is CASSASTSGQETQYF. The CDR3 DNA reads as TGTGCCAGCAGCGCATCGACTAGCGGACAAGAGACCCAGTACTTC.